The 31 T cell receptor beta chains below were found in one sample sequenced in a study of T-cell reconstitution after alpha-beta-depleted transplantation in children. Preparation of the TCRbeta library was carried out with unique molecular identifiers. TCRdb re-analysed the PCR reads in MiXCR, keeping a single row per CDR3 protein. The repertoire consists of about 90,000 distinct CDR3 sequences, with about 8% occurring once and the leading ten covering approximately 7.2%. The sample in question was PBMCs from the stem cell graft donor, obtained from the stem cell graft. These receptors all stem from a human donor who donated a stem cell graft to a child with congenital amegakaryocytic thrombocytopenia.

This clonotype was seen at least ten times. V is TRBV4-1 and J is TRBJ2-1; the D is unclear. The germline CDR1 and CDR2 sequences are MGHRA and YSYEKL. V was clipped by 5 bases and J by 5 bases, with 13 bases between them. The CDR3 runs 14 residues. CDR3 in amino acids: CASSYVSADNEQFF. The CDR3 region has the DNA TGCGCCAGCAGCTACGTGAGCGCTGACAATGAGCAGTTCTTC.

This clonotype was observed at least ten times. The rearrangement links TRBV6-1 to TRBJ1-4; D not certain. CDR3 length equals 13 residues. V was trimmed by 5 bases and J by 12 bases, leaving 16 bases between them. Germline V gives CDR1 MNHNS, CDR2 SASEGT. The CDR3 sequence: CASSPRSLAELFF. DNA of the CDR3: TGTGCCAGCAGTCCCCGGTCGCTGGCGGAACTGTTTTTT.

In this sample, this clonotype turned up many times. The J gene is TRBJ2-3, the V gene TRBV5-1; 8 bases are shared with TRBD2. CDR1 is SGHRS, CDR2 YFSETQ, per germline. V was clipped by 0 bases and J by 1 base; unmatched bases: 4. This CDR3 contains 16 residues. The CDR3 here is CASSLDAAGGTDTQYF. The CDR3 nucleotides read TGCGCCAGCAGCTTGGATGCAGCGGGAGGCACAGATACGCAGTATTTT.

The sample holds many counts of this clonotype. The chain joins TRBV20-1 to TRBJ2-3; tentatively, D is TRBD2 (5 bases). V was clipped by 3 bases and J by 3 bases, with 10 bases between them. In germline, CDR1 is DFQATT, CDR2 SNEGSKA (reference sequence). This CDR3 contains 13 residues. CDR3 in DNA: TGCAGTGCTAGCTTGAGGGCTACAGATACGCAGTATTTT. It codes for CSASLRATDTQYF.

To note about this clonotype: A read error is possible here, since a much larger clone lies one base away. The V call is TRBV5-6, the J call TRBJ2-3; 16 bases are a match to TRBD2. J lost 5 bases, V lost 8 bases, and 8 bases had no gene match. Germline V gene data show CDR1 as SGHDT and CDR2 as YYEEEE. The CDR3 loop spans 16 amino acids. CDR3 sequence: CARSPGLAGGEDTQYF. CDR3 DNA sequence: TGTGCCAGGAGCCCGGGACTAGCGGGAGGGGAAGATACGCAGTATTTT.

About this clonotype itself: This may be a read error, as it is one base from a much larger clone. The CDR3 reads CCARDRLAGREDTQYF. CDR3 DNA: TGCTGTGCTAGAGATCGCTTAGCGGGGAGGGAAGATACGCAGTATTTT. This chain connects TRBV20-1 to TRBJ2-3; 8 bases are shared with TRBD2. CDR3 length: 16 residues. CDR1 is DFQATT and CDR2 is SNEGSKA in the germline V gene (reference sequence).

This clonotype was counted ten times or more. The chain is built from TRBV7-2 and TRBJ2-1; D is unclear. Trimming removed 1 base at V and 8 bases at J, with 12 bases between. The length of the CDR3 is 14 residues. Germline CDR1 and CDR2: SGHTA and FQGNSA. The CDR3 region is CASSLDGPLDEQFF. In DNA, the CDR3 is TGTGCCAGCAGCTTAGATGGGCCCCTCGATGAGCAGTTCTTC.

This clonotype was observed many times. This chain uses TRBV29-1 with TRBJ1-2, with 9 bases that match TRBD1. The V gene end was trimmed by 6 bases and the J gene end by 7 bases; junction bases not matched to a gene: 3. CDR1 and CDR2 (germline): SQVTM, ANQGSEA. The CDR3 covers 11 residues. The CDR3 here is CSVGQGGGYTF. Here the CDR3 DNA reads TGCAGCGTGGGACAGGGAGGTGGCTACACCTTC.

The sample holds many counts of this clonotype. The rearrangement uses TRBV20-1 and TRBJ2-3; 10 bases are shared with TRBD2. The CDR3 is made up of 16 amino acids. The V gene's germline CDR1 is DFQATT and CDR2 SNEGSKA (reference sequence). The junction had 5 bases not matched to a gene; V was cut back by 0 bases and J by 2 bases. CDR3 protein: CSARDLAGGLTDTQYF. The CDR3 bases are TGCAGTGCTAGAGATTTAGCGGGAGGCCTCACAGATACGCAGTATTTT.

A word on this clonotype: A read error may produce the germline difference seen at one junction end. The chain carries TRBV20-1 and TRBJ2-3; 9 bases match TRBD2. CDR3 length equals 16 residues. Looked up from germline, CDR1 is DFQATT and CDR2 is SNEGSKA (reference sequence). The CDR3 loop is CSAPGTSRLSTDTQYF. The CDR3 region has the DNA TGCAGTGCCCCCGGGACTAGCCGTCTTAGCACAGATACGCAGTATTTC.

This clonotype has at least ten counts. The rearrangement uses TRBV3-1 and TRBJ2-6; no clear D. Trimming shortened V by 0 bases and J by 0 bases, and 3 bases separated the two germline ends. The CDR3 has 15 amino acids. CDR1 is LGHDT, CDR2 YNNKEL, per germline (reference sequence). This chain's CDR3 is CASSQDVSGANVLTF. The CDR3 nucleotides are TGTGCCAGCAGCCAAGATGTCTCTGGGGCCAACGTCCTGACTTTC.

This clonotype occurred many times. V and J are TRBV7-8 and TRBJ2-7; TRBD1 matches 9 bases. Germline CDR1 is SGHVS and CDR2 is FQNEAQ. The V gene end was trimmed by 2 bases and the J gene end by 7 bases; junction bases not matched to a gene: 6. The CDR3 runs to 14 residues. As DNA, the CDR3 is TGTGCCAGCAGCTTACTACAGGGGGCGGGAGAGCAGTACTTC. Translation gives CASSLLQGAGEQYF.

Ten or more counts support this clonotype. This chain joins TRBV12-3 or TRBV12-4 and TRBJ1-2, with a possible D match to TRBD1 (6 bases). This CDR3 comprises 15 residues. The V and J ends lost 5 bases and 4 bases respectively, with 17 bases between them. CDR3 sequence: CASSRAGGRIYGYTF. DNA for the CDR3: TGTGCCAGCAGTAGAGCGGGGGGGCGAATCTATGGCTACACCTTC.

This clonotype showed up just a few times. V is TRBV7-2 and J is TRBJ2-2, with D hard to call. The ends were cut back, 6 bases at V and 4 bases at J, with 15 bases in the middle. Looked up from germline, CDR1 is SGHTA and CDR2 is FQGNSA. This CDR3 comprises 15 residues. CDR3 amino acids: CASSSLGFGTGELFF. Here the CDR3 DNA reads TGTGCCAGCAGTTCCCTAGGGTTCGGCACCGGGGAGCTGTTTTTT.

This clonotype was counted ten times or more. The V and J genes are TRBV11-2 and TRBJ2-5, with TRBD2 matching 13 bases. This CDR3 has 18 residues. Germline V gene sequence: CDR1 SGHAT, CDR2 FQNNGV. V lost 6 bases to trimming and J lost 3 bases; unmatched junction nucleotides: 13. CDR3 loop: CASSLLRTSGRSKETQYF. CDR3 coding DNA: TGTGCCAGCAGTCTCCTCAGGACTAGCGGGAGATCGAAAGAGACCCAGTACTTC.

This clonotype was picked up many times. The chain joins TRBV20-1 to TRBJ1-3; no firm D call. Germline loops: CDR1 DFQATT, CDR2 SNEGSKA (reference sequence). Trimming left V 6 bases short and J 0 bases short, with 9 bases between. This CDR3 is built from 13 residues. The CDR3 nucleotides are TGCAGTGCCATGGACCCCTCTGGAAACACCATATATTTT. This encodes CSAMDPSGNTIYF.

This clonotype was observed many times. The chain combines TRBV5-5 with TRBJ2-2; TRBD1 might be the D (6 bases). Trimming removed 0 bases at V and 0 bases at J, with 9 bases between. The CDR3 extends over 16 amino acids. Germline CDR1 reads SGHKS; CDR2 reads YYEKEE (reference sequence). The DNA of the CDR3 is TGTGCCAGCAGCTTGGTCCCAGGGGCGAACACCGGGGAGCTGTTTTTT. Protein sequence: CASSLVPGANTGELFF.

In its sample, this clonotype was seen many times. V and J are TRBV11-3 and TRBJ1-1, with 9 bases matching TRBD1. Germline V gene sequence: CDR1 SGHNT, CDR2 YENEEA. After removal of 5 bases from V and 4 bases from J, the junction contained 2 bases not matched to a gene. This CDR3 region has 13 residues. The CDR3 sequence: CASSRDRVTEAFF. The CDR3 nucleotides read TGTGCCAGCAGCCGGGACAGGGTCACTGAAGCTTTCTTT.

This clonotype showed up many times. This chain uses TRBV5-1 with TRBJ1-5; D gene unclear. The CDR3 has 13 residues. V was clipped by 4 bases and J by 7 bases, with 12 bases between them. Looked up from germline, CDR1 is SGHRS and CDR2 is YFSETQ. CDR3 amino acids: CASSPETGQPQHF. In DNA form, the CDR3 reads TGCGCCAGCAGCCCCGAAACCGGGCAGCCCCAGCATTTT.

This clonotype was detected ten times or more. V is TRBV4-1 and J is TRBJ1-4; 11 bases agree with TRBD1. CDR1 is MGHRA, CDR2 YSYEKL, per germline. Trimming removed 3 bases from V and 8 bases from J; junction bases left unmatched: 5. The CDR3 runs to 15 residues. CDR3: CASSHVGTGGEKLFF. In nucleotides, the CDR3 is TGCGCCAGCAGCCACGTCGGGACAGGGGGAGAAAAACTGTTTTTT.

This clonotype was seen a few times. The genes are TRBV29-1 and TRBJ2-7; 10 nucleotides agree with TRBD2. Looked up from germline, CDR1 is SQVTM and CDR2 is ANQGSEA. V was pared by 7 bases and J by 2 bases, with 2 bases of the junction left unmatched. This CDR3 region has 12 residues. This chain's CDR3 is CSAGLAAYEQYF. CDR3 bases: TGCAGCGCAGGACTAGCGGCCTACGAGCAGTACTTC.

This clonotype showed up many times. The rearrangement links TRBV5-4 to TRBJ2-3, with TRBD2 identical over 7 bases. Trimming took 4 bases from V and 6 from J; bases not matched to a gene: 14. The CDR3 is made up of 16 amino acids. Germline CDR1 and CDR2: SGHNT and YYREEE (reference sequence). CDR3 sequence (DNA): TGTGCCAGCAGCCCCCCGAGGACTAGATCTACGGATACGCAGTATTTT. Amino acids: CASSPPRTRSTDTQYF.

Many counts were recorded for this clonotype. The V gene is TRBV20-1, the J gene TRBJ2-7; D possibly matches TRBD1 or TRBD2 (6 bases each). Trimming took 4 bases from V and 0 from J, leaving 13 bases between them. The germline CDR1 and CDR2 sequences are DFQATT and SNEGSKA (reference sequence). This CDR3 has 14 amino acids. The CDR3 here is CSAKGDWSSYEQYF. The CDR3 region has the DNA TGCAGTGCTAAGGGGGACTGGAGCTCCTACGAGCAGTACTTC.

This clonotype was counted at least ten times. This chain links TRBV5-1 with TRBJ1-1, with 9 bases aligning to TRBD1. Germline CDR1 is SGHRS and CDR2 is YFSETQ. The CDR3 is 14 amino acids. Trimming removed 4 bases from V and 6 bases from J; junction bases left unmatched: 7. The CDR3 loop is CASSQQGARAEAFF. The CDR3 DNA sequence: TGCGCCAGCAGCCAACAGGGGGCGCGAGCTGAAGCTTTCTTT.

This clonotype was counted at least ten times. The CDR3 coding sequence is TGTGCCAGCATCAAGGGGTCCCGCAATCAGCCCCAGCATTTT. Translated: CASIKGSRNQPQHF. The chain uses TRBV12-3 or TRBV12-4 and TRBJ1-5, with D possibly TRBD1 on 5 matching bases. This CDR3 is built from 14 residues. The ends were cut back, 7 bases at V and 2 bases at J, with 12 bases in the middle.

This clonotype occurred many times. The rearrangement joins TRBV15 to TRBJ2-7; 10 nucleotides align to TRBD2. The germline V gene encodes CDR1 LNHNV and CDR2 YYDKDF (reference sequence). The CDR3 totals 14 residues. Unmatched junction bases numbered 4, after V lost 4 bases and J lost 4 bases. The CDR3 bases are TGTGCCACCAGCATTGGACTAGCGGATTACGAGCAGTACTTC. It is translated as CATSIGLADYEQYF.

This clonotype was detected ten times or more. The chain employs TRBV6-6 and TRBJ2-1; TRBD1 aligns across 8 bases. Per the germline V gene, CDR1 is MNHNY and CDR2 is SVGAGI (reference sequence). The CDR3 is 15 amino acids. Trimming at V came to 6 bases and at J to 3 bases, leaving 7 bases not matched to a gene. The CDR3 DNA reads TGTGCCAGCAGCCCGGACAGGGATCGCTACAATGAGCAGTTCTTC. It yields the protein CASSPDRDRYNEQFF.

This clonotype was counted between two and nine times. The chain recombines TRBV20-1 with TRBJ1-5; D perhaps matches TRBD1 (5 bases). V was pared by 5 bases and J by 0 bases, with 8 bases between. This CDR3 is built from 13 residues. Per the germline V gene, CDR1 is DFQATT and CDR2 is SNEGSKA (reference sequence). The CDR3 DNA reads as TGCAGTGCTTTGACAGATAGCAATCAGCCCCAGCATTTT. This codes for CSALTDSNQPQHF.

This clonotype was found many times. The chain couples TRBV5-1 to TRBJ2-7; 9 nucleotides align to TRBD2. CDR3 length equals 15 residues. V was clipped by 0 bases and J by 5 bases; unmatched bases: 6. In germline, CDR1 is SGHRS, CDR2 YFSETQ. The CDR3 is CASSLVRTSVDEQYF. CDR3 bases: TGCGCCAGCAGCTTGGTACGGACTAGCGTCGACGAGCAGTACTTC.

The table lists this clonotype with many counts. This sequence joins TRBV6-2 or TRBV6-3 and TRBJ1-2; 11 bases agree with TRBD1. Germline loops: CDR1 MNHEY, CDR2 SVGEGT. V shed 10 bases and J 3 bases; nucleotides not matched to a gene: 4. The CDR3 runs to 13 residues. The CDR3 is CATWDRGDYGYTF. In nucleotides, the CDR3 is TGTGCCACCTGGGACAGGGGGGACTATGGCTACACCTTC.

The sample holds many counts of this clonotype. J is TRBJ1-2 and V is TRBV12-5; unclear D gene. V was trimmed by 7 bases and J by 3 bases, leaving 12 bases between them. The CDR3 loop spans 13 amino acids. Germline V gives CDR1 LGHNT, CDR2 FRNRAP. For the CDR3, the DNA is TGTGCTAGTGCTCCGGACGGATACTATGGCTACACCTTC. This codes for CASAPDGYYGYTF.